These 5 T cell receptor beta chains came from one sample sequenced in a study of human T cells and chemical hapten exposure. Sample time point: patch test 2, 6 weeks after DPC sensitization. Treatment noted: therapeutic diphenylcyclopropenone sensitization with weekly scalp DPC. In TCRdb, the RACE reads were re-called with MiXCR into one record per CDR3 protein. Of a few hundred thousand distinct CDR3 sequences listed, about 6.3% are singletons. The material was whole blood, obtained in connection with sensitization to the hapten diphenylcyclopropenone (DPC). These receptors were taken from a woman aged 18-35 years with alopecia areata. Some clones in this sample may be carry-over from other donors' samples.

The V gene is TRBV18, the J gene TRBJ2-1, with 10 bases identical to TRBD2. Germline V gene lookup returns CDR1 KGHSH and CDR2 LQKENI. The CDR3 contains 15 residues. V was clipped by 1 base and J by 8 bases; unmatched bases: 5. In DNA, the CDR3 is TGTGCCAGCTCACCACAACTAGCGGGGAAAGATGAGCAGTTCTTC. This translates into CASSPQLAGKDEQFF.

The V and J genes are TRBV7-9 and TRBJ2-5; TRBD2 matches at 13 bases. Per germline, CDR1 SEHNR and CDR2 FQNEAQ (reference sequence). CDR3 length equals 16 residues. The V gene end was trimmed by 5 bases and the J gene end by 3 bases; junction bases not matched to a gene: 6. The CDR3 here is CASSIPTSGGEETQYF. The CDR3, as DNA: TGTGCCAGCAGCATCCCAACTAGCGGGGGGGAAGAGACCCAGTACTTC.

This clonotype was observed many times. The chain recombines TRBV29-1 with TRBJ1-3; 7 bases match TRBD1. CDR1 is SQVTM, CDR2 ANQGSEA, per germline. This CDR3 comprises 15 residues. V was pared by 6 bases and J by 0 bases, with 8 bases of the junction left unmatched. The CDR3 coding sequence is TGCAGCGTCCACCTACAGGGGTCCTCTGGAAACACCATATATTTT. It encodes CSVHLQGSSGNTIYF.

Ten or more counts support this clonotype. This chain joins TRBV20-1 and TRBJ1-2, with D unresolved. CDR3 size: 12 residues. Germline CDR1 and CDR2: DFQATT and SNEGSKA (reference sequence). V lost 3 bases and J lost 4, with 9 bases in between. This CDR3 is CSASQGSYGYTF. In DNA form, the CDR3 reads TGCAGTGCTAGCCAAGGATCCTATGGCTACACCTTC.

The table lists this clonotype with many counts. V usage is TRBV29-1 and J usage is TRBJ1-5; D may be TRBD1 (5 bases). The CDR3 has 13 amino acids. Between the trimmed V and J ends, which lost 4 bases and 7 bases, there was a span of 14 bases. Looked up from germline, CDR1 is SQVTM and CDR2 is ANQGSEA. CDR3 coding DNA: TGCAGCGTTGTCGGCCAGGGAGGGCAGCCCCAGCATTTT. It specifies CSVVGQGGQPQHF.